Each of the 15 T cell receptor beta chains below was sequenced from the same sample in a study of shared clonotypes between healthy human individuals. The data were produced by immunoSEQ multiplex PCR, yet TCRdb's version contains in-frame clones alone and is incomplete. Here the sample spans under 200,000 clones, approximately 95% being singletons. The sample was naive CD4+ T cells sorted from blood. Subset indicated: CD45RA+ positively selected. These receptors originate from a woman aged 25-40 years in good health.

For this clone: Different DNA sequences within this sample yield the same CDR3. This chain links TRBV4-1 with TRBJ1-5; no definite D call. Germline V gene sequence: CDR1 MGHRA, CDR2 YSYEKL. CDR3 length: 15 amino acids. The germline V and J ends were trimmed by 2 bases and 1 base, with 9 bases remaining between them. The CDR3 loop reads CASSQRESSNQPQHF. In DNA, the CDR3 is TGCGCCAGCAGCCAAAGGGAGTCGAGCAATCAGCCCCAGCATTTT.

V gene TRBV5-1 combines with J gene TRBJ2-2; TRBD1 aligns across 8 bases. Trimming at V came to 1 base and at J to 1 base, leaving 3 bases not matched to a gene. Germline V CDR1 and CDR2: SGHRS, YFSETQ. This CDR3 has 16 amino acids. The CDR3 reads CASSLTGTGNTGELFF. For the CDR3, the DNA is TGCGCCAGCAGCTTGACCGGGACAGGGAACACCGGGGAGCTGTTTTTT.

CDR3 region: CASSYSPGAGELFF. As DNA, the CDR3 is TGTGCCAGCAGTTACTCGCCAGGGGCCGGGGAGCTGTTTTTT. The rearrangement uses TRBV6-5 and TRBJ2-2, with TRBD1 as a possible D gene (6 bases). The germline V gene encodes CDR1 MNHEY and CDR2 SVGAGI. The ends were cut back, 0 bases at V and 6 bases at J, with 8 bases in the middle. The CDR3 loop spans 14 amino acids.

This clone has only a few counts. The rearrangement uses TRBV27 and TRBJ2-7; the D gene is possibly TRBD2 (5 bases). Germline assignment: CDR1 MNHEY and CDR2 SMNVEV (reference sequence). Trimming took off 0 bases at V and 3 bases at J, with 12 bases between the two ends. CDR3 length: 15 amino acids. The CDR3 reads CASSLSPGMNYEQYF. For the CDR3, the DNA is TGTGCCAGCAGTTTATCCCCGGGAATGAACTACGAGCAGTACTTC.

The rearrangement joins TRBV6-5 to TRBJ2-7; 13 bases align to TRBD2. Germline CDR1 MNHEY, CDR2 SVGAGI. V shed 11 bases, J shed 6 bases, and the junction held 10 bases outside the gene matches. The CDR3 covers 14 residues. The CDR3 sequence is CAAQPGLAGTEQYF. The CDR3 DNA follows: TGTGCCGCCCAACCGGGACTAGCGGGAACCGAGCAGTACTTC.

V and J are TRBV28 and TRBJ2-2; 9 positions agree with TRBD2. Unmatched junction bases numbered 6, after V lost 3 bases and J lost 7 bases. Germline V CDR1 and CDR2: MDHEN, SYDVKM. The CDR3 runs 15 residues. Here the CDR3 reads CASSFAGGQNGELFF. CDR3 coding DNA: TGTGCCAGCAGTTTCGCGGGAGGGCAGAACGGGGAGCTGTTTTTT.

The chain employs TRBV28 and TRBJ2-5; 7 bases are shared with TRBD1. The J call may not be correct, given that the DNA end is closer to TRBJ2-7. The CDR3 runs to 14 residues. CDR1 is MDHEN and CDR2 is SYDVKM in the germline V gene. DNA for the CDR3: TGTGCCAGCAGGCCCCGACAGGGATCCTACGAGCAGTACTTC. Its translation: CASRPRQGSYEQYF.

The rearrangement links TRBV2 to TRBJ2-2; 12 bases line up with TRBD1. CDR3 length: 15 residues. After removal of 6 bases from V and 4 bases from J, the junction contained 3 bases not matched to a gene. Per the germline V gene, CDR1 is SNHLY and CDR2 is FYNNEI. CDR3 region: CASRGTGGRTGELFF. DNA for the CDR3: TGTGCCAGCAGGGGGACAGGGGGCCGCACCGGGGAGCTGTTTTTT.

CDR3 region: CASSSSSYEQYF. DNA for the CDR3: TGTGCCAGCAGCTCGAGCTCCTACGAGCAGTACTTC. V and J are TRBV28 and TRBJ2-5; D is unclear. The J call may be faulty, since TRBJ2-7 better matches the DNA end. This CDR3 has 12 residues. Germline V gene lookup returns CDR1 MDHEN and CDR2 SYDVKM.

V and J are TRBV15 and TRBJ1-1, with D perhaps TRBD1 (6 bases). This CDR3 has 14 amino acids. Trimming pared 4 bases from V and 2 bases from J, leaving 11 bases between. CDR1 is LNHNV and CDR2 is YYDKDF in the germline V gene (reference sequence). The CDR3: CATSIRGLNTEAFF. DNA for the CDR3: TGTGCCACCAGCATCAGGGGACTAAACACTGAAGCTTTCTTT.

The gene calls are TRBV16 and TRBJ1-6, with a possible D match to TRBD1 (5 bases). The CDR3 loop spans 13 amino acids. CDR1 and CDR2 (germline): KGHSY, FQNENV. Trimming removed 4 bases at V and 9 bases at J, with 10 bases between. Here the CDR3 reads CASSPGVSSPLHF. CDR3 in DNA: TGTGCCAGCAGCCCGGGGGTTAGTTCACCCCTCCACTTT. The whole variable domain, filled in from reference TRBV16 and TRBJ1-6, reads GEEVAQTPKHLVRGEGQKAKLYCAPIKGHSYVFWYQQVLKNEFKFLISFQNENVFDETGMPKERFSAKCLPNSPCSLEIQATKLEDSAVYFCASSPGVSSPLHFGNGTRLTVT.

The rearrangement links TRBV5-4 to TRBJ1-1, with D uncertain. V lost 0 bases, J lost 4 bases, and 7 bases lay in between. In germline, CDR1 is SGHNT, CDR2 YYREEE (reference sequence). This CDR3 spans 13 amino acids. CDR3 protein: CASSLAGVTEAFF. In nucleotides, the CDR3 is TGTGCCAGCAGCTTGGCCGGGGTCACTGAAGCTTTCTTT. Together with reference TRBV5-4 and TRBJ1-1, the CDR3 gives the full variable domain: ETGVTQSPTHLIKTRGQQVTLRCSSQSGHNTVSWYQQALGQGPQFIFQYYREEENGRGNFPPRFSGLQFPNYSSELNVNALELDDSALYLCASSLAGVTEAFFGQGTRLTVV.

This clone was detected a few times. This chain joins TRBV16 and TRBJ2-7; D is perhaps TRBD2 (6 bases). The CDR3 runs to 13 residues. Between the trimmed V and J ends, which lost 6 bases and 4 bases, there was a span of 13 bases. Germline V gene data show CDR1 as KGHSY and CDR2 as FQNENV. The CDR3 DNA sequence: TGTGCCAGCAGGCCGACCCGGGGGTACGAGCAGTACTTC. Amino acids: CASRPTRGYEQYF.

The chain combines TRBV11-2 with TRBJ2-2, with 12 bases that match TRBD2. CDR3 length: 16 amino acids. After removal of 5 bases from V and 6 bases from J, the junction contained 7 bases not matched to a gene. Germline lookup yields CDR1 SGHAT and CDR2 FQNNGV. The CDR3 protein is CASSARTSGIAGELFF. The CDR3 DNA follows: TGTGCCAGCAGCGCGCGGACTAGCGGGATTGCCGGGGAGCTGTTTTTT.

V gene TRBV6-1 combines with J gene TRBJ1-1; weak D call: TRBD1 (5 bases). Germline assignment: CDR1 MNHNS and CDR2 SASEGT. This CDR3 spans 14 amino acids. V lost 8 bases and J lost 4, with 17 bases in between. The CDR3 DNA sequence: TGTGCCAGCCCAGAGGGGATGAGGGGCACTGAAGCTTTCTTT. Protein product: CASPEGMRGTEAFF.